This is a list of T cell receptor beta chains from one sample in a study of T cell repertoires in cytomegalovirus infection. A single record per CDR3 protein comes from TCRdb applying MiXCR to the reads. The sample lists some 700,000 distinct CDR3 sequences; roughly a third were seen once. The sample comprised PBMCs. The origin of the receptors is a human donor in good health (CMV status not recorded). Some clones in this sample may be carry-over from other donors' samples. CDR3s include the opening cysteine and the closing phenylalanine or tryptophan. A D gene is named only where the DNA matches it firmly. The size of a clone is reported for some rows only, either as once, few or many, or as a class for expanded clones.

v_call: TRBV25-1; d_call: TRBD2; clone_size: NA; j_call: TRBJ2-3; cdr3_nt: TGTGCCAGCAGCAAAAGCGGGAGTGGTGCAGATACGCAGTATTTT; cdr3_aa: CASSKSGSGADTQYF
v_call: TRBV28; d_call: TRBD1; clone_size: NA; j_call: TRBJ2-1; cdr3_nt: TGTGCCAGCAGTTACAGGGACAGGATAATTTACAATGAGCAGTTCTTC; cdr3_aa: CASSYRDRIIYNEQFF
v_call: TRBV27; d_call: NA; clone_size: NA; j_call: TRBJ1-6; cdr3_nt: TGTGCCAGCAGTCTGCAATCGGGGCGGGGGTATTCACCCCTCCACTTT; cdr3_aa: CASSLQSGRGYSPLHF
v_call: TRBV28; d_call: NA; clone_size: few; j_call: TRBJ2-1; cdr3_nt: TGTGCCAGCAGTGATTTTTTTTCTCTAGCGCCCGGAGCAAACTCCTACAATGAGCAGTTCTTC; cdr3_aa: CASSDFFSLAPGANSYNEQFF
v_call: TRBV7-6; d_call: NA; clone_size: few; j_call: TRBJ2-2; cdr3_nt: TGTGCTAGCAGCATCGGACAGACCGGGGAGCTGTTTTTT; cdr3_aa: CASSIGQTGELFF
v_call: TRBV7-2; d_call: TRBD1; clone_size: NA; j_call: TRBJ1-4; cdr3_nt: TGTGCCAGCAGACCCGGGACAGCGGGGGAAAAACTGTTGTTT; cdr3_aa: CASRPGTAGEKLLF
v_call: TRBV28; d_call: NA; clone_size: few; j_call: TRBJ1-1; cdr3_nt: TGTGCCAGCAGGCCAGGGACGCCGAACACTGAAGCTTTCTTT; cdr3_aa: CASRPGTPNTEAFF
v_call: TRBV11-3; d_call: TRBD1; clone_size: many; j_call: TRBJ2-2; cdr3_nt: TGTGCCAGCAGCTTAGTTGGGACAGGGCGGTCCGGGGAGCTGTTTTTT; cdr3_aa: CASSLVGTGRSGELFF
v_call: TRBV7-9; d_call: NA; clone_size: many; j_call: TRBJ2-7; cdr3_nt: TGTGCCAGCAGCTTAGCGGGTGGGGTCGAGCAGTACTTC; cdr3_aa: CASSLAGGVEQYF
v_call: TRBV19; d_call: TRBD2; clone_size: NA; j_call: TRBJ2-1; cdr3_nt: TGTGCCAGTAGCGCGGGAGGGACCTACAATGAGCAGTTCTTC; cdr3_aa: CASSAGGTYNEQFF
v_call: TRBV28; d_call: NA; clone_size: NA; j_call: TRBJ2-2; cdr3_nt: TGTGCCAGCGCCAATTTCGGGACCGTAGTTGCCGGGGAGCTGTTTTTT; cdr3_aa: CASANFGTVVAGELFF
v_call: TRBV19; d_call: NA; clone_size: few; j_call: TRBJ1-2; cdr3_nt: TGTGCCAGTAGGCACCCTGGACGCTATGGCTACACCTTC; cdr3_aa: CASRHPGRYGYTF
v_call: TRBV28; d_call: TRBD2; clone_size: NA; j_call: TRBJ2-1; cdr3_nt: TGTGCCAGCCAAGGGGGACTAGCGGGAGAAGTGGGGTACAATGAGCAGTTCTTC; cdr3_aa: CASQGGLAGEVGYNEQFF
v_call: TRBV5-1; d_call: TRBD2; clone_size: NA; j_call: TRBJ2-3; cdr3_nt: TGCGCCAGCAGCCCTAGGACTAGCGGGTATACGCAGTATTTT; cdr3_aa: CASSPRTSGYTQYF
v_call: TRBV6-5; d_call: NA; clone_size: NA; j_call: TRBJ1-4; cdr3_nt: TGTGCCAGCAGCAGGGACCCGGGTGAAAAACTGTTTTTT; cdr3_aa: CASSRDPGEKLFF
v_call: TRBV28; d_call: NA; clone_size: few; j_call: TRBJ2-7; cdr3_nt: TGTGCCAGCAGTTTAGCCCACACCACAGGCCCCGAGCAGTACTTC; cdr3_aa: CASSLAHTTGPEQYF
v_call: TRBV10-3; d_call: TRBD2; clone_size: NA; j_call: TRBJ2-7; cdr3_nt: TGTGCCATCAGGGCTAGCGGGAGGAGCAATGGCGAGCAGTACTTC; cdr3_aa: CAIRASGRSNGEQYF
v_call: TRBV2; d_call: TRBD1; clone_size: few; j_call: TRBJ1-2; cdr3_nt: TGTGCCAGCAGTGAAGAGTGGGACAGCCTACCTAGGGGCTACACCTTC; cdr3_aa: CASSEEWDSLPRGYTF
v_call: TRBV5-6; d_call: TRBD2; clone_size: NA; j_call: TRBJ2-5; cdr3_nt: TGTGCCAGCACAACAGACCCGGGAGGGACCCAGTACTTC; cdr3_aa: CASTTDPGGTQYF
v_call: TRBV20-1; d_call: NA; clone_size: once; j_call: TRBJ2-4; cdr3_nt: TGCAGTGCTAGAGATGCGGCAGCTCTAGCCAAAAACATTCAGTACTTC; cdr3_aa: CSARDAAALAKNIQYF
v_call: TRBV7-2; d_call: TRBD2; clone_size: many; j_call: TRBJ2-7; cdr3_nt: TGTGCCAGCAGACTATCGCGGACTAGCGTAGGCGAGCAGTACTTC; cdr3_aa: CASRLSRTSVGEQYF
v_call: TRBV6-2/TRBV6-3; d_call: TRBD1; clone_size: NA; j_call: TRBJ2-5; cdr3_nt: TGTGCCAGCAGTTTATTCTACGGACAGGGCGGAGAGACCCAGTACTTC; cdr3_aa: CASSLFYGQGGETQYF
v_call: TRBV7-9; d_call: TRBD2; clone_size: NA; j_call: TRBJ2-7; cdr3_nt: TGTGCCAGCAGCTTAGGCCCGGGACTAACCGCCTACGAGCAGTACTTC; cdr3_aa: CASSLGPGLTAYEQYF
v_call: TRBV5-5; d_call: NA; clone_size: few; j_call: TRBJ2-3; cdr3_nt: TGTGCCAGCAGTCCCGGGACGGCCACAGATACGCAGTATTTT; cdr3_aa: CASSPGTATDTQYF
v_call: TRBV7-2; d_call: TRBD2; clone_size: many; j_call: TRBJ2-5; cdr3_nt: TGTGCCAGCAGCTTAGGTGGTACTAGCGGTACCCAAGAGACCCAGTACTTC; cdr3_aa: CASSLGGTSGTQETQYF
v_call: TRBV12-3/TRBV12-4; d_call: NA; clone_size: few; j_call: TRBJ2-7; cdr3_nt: TGTGCCAGCAGTTTATGGGACGGGGATAAATACGAGCAGTACTTC; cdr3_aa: CASSLWDGDKYEQYF
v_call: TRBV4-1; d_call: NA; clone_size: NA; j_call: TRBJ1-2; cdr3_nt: TGCGCCAGCAGCCAAGATAGGGGCAGGGTGGAAGCTAACTATGGCTACACCTTC; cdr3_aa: CASSQDRGRVEANYGYTF
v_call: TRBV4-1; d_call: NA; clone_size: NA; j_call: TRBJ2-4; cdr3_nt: TGCGCCAGCAGCCAAGACCCGGGGGAATGGAACATTCAGTACTTC; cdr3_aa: CASSQDPGEWNIQYF
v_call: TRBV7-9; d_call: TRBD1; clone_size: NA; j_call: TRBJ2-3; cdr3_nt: TGTGCCAGCAGCCAGGGACAGTACACAGATACGCAGTATTTT; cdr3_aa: CASSQGQYTDTQYF
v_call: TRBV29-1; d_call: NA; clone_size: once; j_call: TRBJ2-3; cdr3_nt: TGCAGCGTTGTCGGGGCCCTTGGTACGCAGTATTTT; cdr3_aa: CSVVGALGTQYF
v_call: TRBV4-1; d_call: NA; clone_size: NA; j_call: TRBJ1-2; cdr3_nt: TGCGCCAGCAGCCAAGATTTACGGGGCCACTATGGCTACACCTTC; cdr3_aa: CASSQDLRGHYGYTF
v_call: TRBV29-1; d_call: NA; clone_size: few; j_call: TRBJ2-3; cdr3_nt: TGCAGCGTCCCTCTTGGGGGTTTCCACACAGATACGCAGTATTTT; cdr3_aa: CSVPLGGFHTDTQYF